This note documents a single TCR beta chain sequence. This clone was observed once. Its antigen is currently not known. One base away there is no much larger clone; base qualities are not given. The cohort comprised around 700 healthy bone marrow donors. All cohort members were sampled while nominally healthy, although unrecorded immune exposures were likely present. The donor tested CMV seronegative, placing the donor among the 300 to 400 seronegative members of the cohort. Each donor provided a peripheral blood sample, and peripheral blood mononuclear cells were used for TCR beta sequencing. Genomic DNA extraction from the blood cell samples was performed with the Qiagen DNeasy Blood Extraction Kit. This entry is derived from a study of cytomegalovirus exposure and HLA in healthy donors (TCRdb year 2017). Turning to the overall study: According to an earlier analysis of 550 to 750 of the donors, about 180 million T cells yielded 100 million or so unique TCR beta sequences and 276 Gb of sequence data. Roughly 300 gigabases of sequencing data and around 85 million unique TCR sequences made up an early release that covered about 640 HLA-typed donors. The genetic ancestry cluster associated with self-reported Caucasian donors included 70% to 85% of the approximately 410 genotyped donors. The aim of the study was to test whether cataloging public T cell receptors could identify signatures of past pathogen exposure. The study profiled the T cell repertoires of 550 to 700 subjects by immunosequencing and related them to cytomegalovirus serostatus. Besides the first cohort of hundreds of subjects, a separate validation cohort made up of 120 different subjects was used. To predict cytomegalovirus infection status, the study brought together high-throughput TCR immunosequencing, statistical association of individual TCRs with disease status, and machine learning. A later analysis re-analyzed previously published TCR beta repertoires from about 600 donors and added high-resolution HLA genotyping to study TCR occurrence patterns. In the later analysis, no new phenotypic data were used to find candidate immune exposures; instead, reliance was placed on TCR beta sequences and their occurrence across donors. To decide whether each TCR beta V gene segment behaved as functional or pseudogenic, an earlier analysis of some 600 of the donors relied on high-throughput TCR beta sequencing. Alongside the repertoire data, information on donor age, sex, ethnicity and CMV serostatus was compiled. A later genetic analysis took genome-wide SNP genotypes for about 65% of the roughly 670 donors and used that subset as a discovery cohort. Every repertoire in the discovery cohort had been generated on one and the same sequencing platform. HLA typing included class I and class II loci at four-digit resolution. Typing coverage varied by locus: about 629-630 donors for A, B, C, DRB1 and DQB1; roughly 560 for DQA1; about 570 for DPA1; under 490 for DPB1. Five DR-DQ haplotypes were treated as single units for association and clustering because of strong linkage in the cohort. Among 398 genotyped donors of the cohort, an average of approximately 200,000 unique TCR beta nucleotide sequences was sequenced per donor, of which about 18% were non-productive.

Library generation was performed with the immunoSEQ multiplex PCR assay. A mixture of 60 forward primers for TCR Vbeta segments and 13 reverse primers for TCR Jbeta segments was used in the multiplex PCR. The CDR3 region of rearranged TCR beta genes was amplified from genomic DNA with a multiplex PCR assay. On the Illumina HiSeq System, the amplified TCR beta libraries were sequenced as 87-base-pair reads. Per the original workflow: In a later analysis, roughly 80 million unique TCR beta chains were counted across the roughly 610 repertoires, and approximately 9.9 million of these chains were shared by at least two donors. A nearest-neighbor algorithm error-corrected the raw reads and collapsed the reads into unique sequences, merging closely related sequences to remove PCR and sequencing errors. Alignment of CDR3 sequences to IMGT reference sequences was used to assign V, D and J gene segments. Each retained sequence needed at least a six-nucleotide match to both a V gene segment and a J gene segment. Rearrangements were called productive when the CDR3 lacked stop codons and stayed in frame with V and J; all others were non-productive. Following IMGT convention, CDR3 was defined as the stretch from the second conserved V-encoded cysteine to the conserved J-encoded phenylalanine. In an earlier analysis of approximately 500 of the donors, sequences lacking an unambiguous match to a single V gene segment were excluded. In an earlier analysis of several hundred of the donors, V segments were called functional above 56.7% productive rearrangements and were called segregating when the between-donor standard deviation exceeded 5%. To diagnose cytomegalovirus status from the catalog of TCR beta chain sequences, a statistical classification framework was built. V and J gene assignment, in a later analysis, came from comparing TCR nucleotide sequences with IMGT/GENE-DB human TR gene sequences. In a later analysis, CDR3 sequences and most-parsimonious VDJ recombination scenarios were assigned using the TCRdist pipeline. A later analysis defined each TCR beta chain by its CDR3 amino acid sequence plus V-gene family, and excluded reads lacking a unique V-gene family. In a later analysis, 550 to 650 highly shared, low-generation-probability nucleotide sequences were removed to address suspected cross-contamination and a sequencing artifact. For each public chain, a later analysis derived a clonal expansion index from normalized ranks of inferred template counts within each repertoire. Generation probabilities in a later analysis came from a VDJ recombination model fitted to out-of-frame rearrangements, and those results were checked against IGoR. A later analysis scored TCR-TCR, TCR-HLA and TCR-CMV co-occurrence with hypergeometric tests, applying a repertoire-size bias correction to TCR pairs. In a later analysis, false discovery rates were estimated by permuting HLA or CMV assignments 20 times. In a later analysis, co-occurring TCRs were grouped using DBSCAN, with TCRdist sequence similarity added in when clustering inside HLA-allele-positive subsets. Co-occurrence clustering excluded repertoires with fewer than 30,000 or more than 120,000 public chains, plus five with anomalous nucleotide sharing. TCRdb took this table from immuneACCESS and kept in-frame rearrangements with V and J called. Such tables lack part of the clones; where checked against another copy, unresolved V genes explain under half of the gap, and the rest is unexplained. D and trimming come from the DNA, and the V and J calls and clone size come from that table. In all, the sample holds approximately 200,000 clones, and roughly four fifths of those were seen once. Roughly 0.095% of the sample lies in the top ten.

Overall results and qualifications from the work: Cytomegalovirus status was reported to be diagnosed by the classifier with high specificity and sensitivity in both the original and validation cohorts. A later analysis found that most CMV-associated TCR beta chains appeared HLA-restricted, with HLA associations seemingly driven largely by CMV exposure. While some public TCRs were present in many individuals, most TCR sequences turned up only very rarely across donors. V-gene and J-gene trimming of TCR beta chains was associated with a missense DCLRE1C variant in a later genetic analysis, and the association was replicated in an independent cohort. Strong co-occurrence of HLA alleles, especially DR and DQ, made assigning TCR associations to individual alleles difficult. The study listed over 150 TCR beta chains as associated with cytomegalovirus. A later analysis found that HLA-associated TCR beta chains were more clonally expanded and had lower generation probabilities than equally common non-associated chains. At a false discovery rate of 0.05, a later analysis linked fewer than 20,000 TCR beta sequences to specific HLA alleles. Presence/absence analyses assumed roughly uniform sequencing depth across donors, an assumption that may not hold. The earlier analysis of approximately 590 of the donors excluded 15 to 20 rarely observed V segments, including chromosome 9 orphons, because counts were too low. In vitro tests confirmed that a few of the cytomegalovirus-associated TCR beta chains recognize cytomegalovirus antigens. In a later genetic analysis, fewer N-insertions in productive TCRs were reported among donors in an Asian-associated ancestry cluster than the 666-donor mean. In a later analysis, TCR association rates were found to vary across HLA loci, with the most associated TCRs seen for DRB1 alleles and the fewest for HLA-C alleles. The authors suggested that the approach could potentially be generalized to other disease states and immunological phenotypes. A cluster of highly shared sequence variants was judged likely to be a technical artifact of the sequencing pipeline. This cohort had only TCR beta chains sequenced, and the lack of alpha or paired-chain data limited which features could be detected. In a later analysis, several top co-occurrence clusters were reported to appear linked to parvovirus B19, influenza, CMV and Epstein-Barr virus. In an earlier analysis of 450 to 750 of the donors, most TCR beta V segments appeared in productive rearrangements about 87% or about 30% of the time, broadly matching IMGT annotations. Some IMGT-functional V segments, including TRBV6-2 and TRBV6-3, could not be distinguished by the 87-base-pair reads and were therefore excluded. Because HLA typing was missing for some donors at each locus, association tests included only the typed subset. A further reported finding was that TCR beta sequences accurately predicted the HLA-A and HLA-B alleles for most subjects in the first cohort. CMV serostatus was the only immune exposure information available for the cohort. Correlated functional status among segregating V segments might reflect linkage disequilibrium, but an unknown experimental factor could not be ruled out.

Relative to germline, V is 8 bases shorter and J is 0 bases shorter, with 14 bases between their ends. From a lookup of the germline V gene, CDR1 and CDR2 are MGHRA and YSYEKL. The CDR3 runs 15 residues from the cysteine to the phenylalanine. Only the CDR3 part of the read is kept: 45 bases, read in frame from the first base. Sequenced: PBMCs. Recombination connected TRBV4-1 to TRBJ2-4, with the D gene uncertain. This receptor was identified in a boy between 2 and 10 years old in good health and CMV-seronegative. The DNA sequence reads TGCGCCAGCGCCGACACCTTTATAGCCAAAAACATTCAGTACTTC. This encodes CASADTFIAKNIQYF.